Presented here are 15 T cell receptor beta chains from one specimen sequenced in a study of beta chain features in type 1 diabetes. Study outcomes and limitations: TCRB CDR3s were moderately but significantly shorter in Type 1 diabetes patients in all four CD4+ subsets.

No antigen is known for these receptors. Of the isolated RNA, all was reverse transcribed, and so the sequenced material was expressed TCRB transcripts. The table came from immunoSEQ multiplex PCR; TCRdb's copy has only in-frame clones and leaves some out. Of about 650,000 clones in the sample, under 15% were seen once. Sequencing was carried out using naive CD4+ T cells from blood. Source of these receptors: a man under 40 with type 1 diabetes.

This clone was counted between two and nine times. CDR3 sequence: CASSSHLAGGNEQFF. CDR3 nucleotides: TGTGCCAGCAGCTCCCATCTAGCGGGCGGCAATGAGCAGTTCTTC. This chain links TRBV5-4 with TRBJ2-1, with 8 bases matching TRBD2. V shed 3 bases, J shed 6 bases, and the junction held 8 bases outside the gene matches. The germline CDR1 and CDR2 sequences are SGHNT and YYREEE (reference sequence). This CDR3 has 15 amino acids.

This clone was seen a few times. The V and J genes are TRBV7-2 and TRBJ2-3; D is undetermined. Germline assignment: CDR1 SGHTA and CDR2 FQGNSA. The CDR3 loop spans 14 amino acids. Trimming cost V 3 bases and J 5 bases, with 12 bases left between them. In DNA form, the CDR3 reads TGTGCCAGCAGCTTGTCGAGGTCGGGAGATACGCAGTATTTT. Residues: CASSLSRSGDTQYF. Combining the CDR3 with reference TRBV7-2 and TRBJ2-3 gives the whole variable domain GAGVSQSPSNKVTEKGKDVELRCDPISGHTALYWYRQSLGQGLEFLIYFQGNSAPDKSGLPSDRFSAERTGGSVSTLTIQRTQQEDSAVYLCASSLSRSGDTQYFGPGTRLTVL.

In its sample, this clone was seen a few times. J is TRBJ2-1 and V is TRBV9, with D possibly TRBD1 on 5 matching bases. V lost 6 bases and J lost 9, with 16 bases in between. This CDR3 is 13 amino acids long. Germline V lookup: CDR1 SGDLS, CDR2 YYNGEE. DNA for the CDR3: TGTGCCAGCACCGTGGGGCGATGGGGTGAGCAGTTCTTC. Protein product: CASTVGRWGEQFF.

This clone was picked up a small number of times. The V gene is TRBV4-2, the J gene TRBJ1-4; 7 bases match TRBD1. The CDR3 extends over 15 amino acids. Germline V gives CDR1 LGHNA, CDR2 YNFKEQ. Germline trimming cut 6 bases from V and 8 bases from J; bases unmatched to any gene: 12. The CDR3 sequence: CASSHRDREGEKLFF. The DNA of the CDR3 is TGTGCCAGCAGTCACCGCGACAGGGAAGGCGAAAAACTGTTTTTT.

This clone was seen more than once but under ten times. V is TRBV9 and J is TRBJ2-3; 11 bases line up with TRBD1. V shed 3 bases, J shed 4 bases, and the junction held 7 bases outside the gene matches. The CDR3 contains 16 residues. Germline loops: CDR1 SGDLS, CDR2 YYNGEE. This CDR3 reads CASSARRTGGSDTQYF. The CDR3 nucleotides read TGTGCCAGCAGCGCCCGACGGACAGGGGGCTCAGATACGCAGTATTTT. Full variable domain (rest looked up from reference TRBV9 and TRBJ2-3): DSGVTQTPKHLITATGQRVTLRCSPRSGDLSVYWYQQSLDQGLQFLIQYYNGEERAKGNILERFSAQQFPDLHSELNLSSLELGDSALYFCASSARRTGGSDTQYFGPGTRLTVL.

J is TRBJ2-1 and V is TRBV6-5; D not certain. The CDR3 runs to 15 residues. Per germline, CDR1 MNHEY and CDR2 SVGAGI. V was clipped by 6 bases and J by 9 bases, with 21 bases between them. The CDR3 coding sequence is TGTGCCAGCAGGGGAACCTTCAGCCTTAACAGTGAGCAGTTCTTC. This encodes CASRGTFSLNSEQFF.

The chain joins TRBV7-2 to TRBJ1-1; D ambiguous. Looked up from germline, CDR1 is SGHTA and CDR2 is FQGNSA. The CDR3 is 16 amino acids. Trimming pared 2 bases from V and 1 base from J, leaving 14 bases between. CDR3 bases: TGTGCCAGCAGCTTATATCCGATTTTGGGGAACACTGAAGCTTTCTTT. Protein: CASSLYPILGNTEAFF.

The chain employs TRBV7-3 and TRBJ2-1; 8 bases align to TRBD2. Per germline, CDR1 SGHTA and CDR2 FQGTGA. The CDR3 runs to 16 residues. Unmatched junction bases numbered 9, after V lost 4 bases and J lost 4 bases. CDR3 residues: CASSSTLGGGYNEQFF. The CDR3 coding sequence is TGTGCCAGCAGCTCCACCCTTGGCGGGGGGTACAATGAGCAGTTCTTC.

This chain uses TRBV7-9 with TRBJ2-2, with 13 positions matching TRBD2. The V segment lost 6 bases and the J segment 7 bases; nucleotides outside the gene matches: 11. Germline V lookup: CDR1 SEHNR, CDR2 FQNEAQ (reference sequence). The CDR3 is 17 residues long. The CDR3 here is CASSLGGLAGRIGELFF. In nucleotides, the CDR3 is TGTGCCAGCAGTCTTGGGGGACTAGCGGGAAGAATCGGGGAGCTGTTTTTT. Variable domain in full (rest from reference TRBV7-9 and TRBJ2-2): DTGVSQNPRHKITKRGQNVTFRCDPISEHNRLYWYRQTLGQGPEFLTYFQNEAQLEKSRLLSDRFSAERPKGSFSTLEIQRTEQGDSAMYLCASSLGGLAGRIGELFFGEGSRLTVL.

This clone was picked up a small number of times. V and J are TRBV5-1 and TRBJ2-3; D is perhaps TRBD1 (5 bases). The germline CDR1 and CDR2 sequences are SGHRS and YFSETQ. Trimming shortened V by 0 bases and J by 0 bases, and 11 bases separated the two germline ends. The CDR3 sequence is 16 residues long. CDR3 bases: TGCGCCAGCAGCTTGGGACAGACATCTAGCACAGATACGCAGTATTTT. It is translated as CASSLGQTSSTDTQYF.

The rearrangement uses TRBV30 and TRBJ1-3; no clear D gene. This CDR3 has 12 amino acids. V was shortened by 2 bases and J by 8 bases, with 10 bases between the two germline ends. The germline V gene has CDR1 GTSNPN and CDR2 SVGIG (reference sequence). CDR3 DNA: TGTGCCTGGAGTCTCGATTCGGACACCATATATTTT. It yields the protein CAWSLDSDTIYF.

This chain joins TRBV5-1 and TRBJ1-1; maybe TRBD1 (5 bases). V dropped 0 bases and J dropped 10 bases, with 13 bases sitting between them. CDR1 is SGHRS, CDR2 YFSETQ, per germline. This CDR3 has 13 amino acids. The CDR3: CASSLADSGGAFF. The CDR3 nucleotides are TGCGCCAGCAGCTTGGCGGACTCTGGGGGAGCTTTCTTT. The full variable domain, completed using reference TRBV5-1 and TRBJ1-1, is KAGVTQTPRYLIKTRGQQVTLSCSPISGHRSVSWYQQTPGQGLQFLFEYFSETQRNKGNFPGRFSGRQFSNSRSEMNVSTLELGDSALYLCASSLADSGGAFFGQGTRLTVV.

This clone was found a few times. The rearrangement uses TRBV29-1 and TRBJ1-1; unclear D gene. The V end was cut by 2 bases, the J end by 8 bases, with 9 bases between. This CDR3 has 11 residues. Germline assignment: CDR1 SQVTM and CDR2 ANQGSEA. CDR3 bases: TGCAGCGTTGAAATGGCGTCAGAAGCTTTCTTT. Its translation is CSVEMASEAFF.

In this sample, this clone turned up a few times. The rearrangement joins TRBV15 to TRBJ2-6, with no clear D. Germline CDR1 reads LNHNV; CDR2 reads YYDKDF (reference sequence). The CDR3 extends over 16 amino acids. V gave up 0 bases and J gave up 2 bases, with 8 bases separating them. The chain's CDR3 is CATSRDRGTGANVLTF. The CDR3 DNA reads TGTGCCACCAGCAGAGATCGCGGTACTGGGGCCAACGTCCTGACTTTC. The complete variable domain, with remaining parts taken from reference TRBV15 and TRBJ2-6, reads DAMVIQNPRYQVTQFGKPVTLSCSQTLNHNVMYWYQQKSSQAPKLLFHYYDKDFNNEADTPDNFQSRRPNTSFCFLDIRSPGLGDTAMYLCATSRDRGTGANVLTFGAGSRLTVL.

V is TRBV27 and J is TRBJ2-7, with D perhaps matching TRBD2 (6 bases). This CDR3 comprises 13 residues. The V gene lost 5 bases and the J gene lost 7 bases, with 15 bases spanning the gap. Looked up from germline, CDR1 is MNHEY and CDR2 is SMNVEV (reference sequence). The DNA for the CDR3 is TGTGCCAGCAGTGTTCAGCGCGGGACGGAGCAGTACTTC. Amino acid sequence: CASSVQRGTEQYF.